A single sample gave rise to the 26 T cell receptor beta chains below, sequenced in a study of T cell responses to AZD1222 COVID-19 vaccine. This table comes from immunoSEQ multiplex PCR, and its TCRdb copy is limited to in-frame clones, with some not included. The sample includes approximately 94,000 clones, about 87% of them seen just once. The starting material was peripheral blood, obtained on day 0 of AZD1222 vaccination. These receptors were collected from an adult in good health.

The chain links TRBV18 to TRBJ2-7, with 7 bases aligning to TRBD1. The CDR3 is 15 amino acids. V lost 3 bases to trimming and J lost 6 bases; unmatched junction nucleotides: 11. CDR1 KGHSH and CDR2 LQKENI come from the germline V gene. CDR3 bases: TGTGCCAGCTCACCTTACCGGGACAGACCCACCGAGCAGTACTTC. Translated: CASSPYRDRPTEQYF.

The chain links TRBV14 to TRBJ1-2; 9 bases align to TRBD1. Germline V gene sequence: CDR1 SGHDN, CDR2 FVKESK. V was pared by 4 bases and J by 8 bases, with 5 bases of the junction left unmatched. This CDR3 spans 13 amino acids. CDR3: CASSPRTGEGYTF. CDR3 bases: TGTGCCAGCAGCCCTAGGACAGGGGAAGGCTACACCTTC.

The chain joins TRBV30 to TRBJ2-3; D is perhaps TRBD2 (5 bases). V was pared by 0 bases and J by 5 bases, with 9 bases between. CDR3 length: 13 amino acids. The V gene's germline CDR1 is GTSNPN and CDR2 SVGIG (reference sequence). CDR3 in amino acids: CAWSVLVGDTQYF. CDR3 DNA sequence: TGTGCCTGGAGTGTACTAGTCGGAGATACGCAGTATTTT.

This rearrangement joins TRBV5-5 to TRBJ1-4; D is perhaps TRBD1 (6 bases). CDR1 and CDR2 (germline): SGHKS, YYEKEE (reference sequence). V was clipped by 2 bases and J by 4 bases, with 15 bases between them. The CDR3 extends over 16 amino acids. This CDR3 is CASSFNEGVYNEKLFF. CDR3 DNA sequence: TGTGCCAGCAGCTTCAATGAGGGGGTGTATAATGAAAAACTGTTTTTT.

Written as DNA, the CDR3 is TGTGCCAGCAGCCGACCTCTAGCGGGAGTTTGGGGCACCGGGGAGCTGTTTTTT. Residues: CASSRPLAGVWGTGELFF. V gene TRBV11-2 combines with J gene TRBJ2-2, with 10 bases lining up with TRBD2. Germline V gives CDR1 SGHAT, CDR2 FQNNGV. With V trimmed by 5 bases and J by 4 bases, 13 bases remained unmatched. The CDR3 extends over 18 amino acids.

This clone was seen more than once but under ten times. This chain links TRBV5-1 with TRBJ1-1; D remains ambiguous. This CDR3 is built from 14 residues. Germline V gene lookup returns CDR1 SGHRS and CDR2 YFSETQ. V lost 2 bases to trimming and J lost 5 bases, with 13 bases between them. For the CDR3, the DNA is TGCGCCAGCAGCTTTGGGATAGGGCGAACTGAAGCTTTCTTT. Encoded protein: CASSFGIGRTEAFF.

This CDR3 reads CASSLDRSNTEAFF. CDR3 in DNA: TGTGCCAGCAGCTTGGACAGGTCAAACACTGAAGCTTTCTTT. The chain employs TRBV5-5 and TRBJ1-1; a possible D gene is TRBD1 (5 bases). CDR3 length equals 14 residues. Trimming removed 0 bases at V and 2 bases at J, with 8 bases between. Germline values: CDR1 SGHKS, CDR2 YYEKEE (reference sequence).

This rearrangement joins TRBV7-2 to TRBJ2-7; 11 nucleotides match TRBD2. CDR1 is SGHTA and CDR2 is FQGNSA in the germline V gene. Trimming cost V 0 bases and J 6 bases; bases outside gene matches: 13. This CDR3 is built from 18 residues. The CDR3 is CASSLAGTSGPKWSEQYF. CDR3 coding DNA: TGTGCCAGCAGCTTAGCCGGGACTAGCGGCCCCAAGTGGAGCGAGCAGTACTTC.

The chain recombines TRBV9 with TRBJ1-5, with 10 bases identical to TRBD1. The CDR3 loop spans 15 amino acids. J lost 9 bases, V lost 0 bases, and 6 bases had no gene match. Germline V gene lookup returns CDR1 SGDLS and CDR2 YYNGEE. CDR3 amino acids: CASSVEGQGSGPQHF. The CDR3 region has the DNA TGTGCCAGCAGCGTAGAGGGACAGGGGTCGGGGCCCCAGCATTTT.

The V gene is TRBV6-4, the J gene TRBJ1-2; 7 bases are shared with TRBD1. This CDR3 is 17 amino acids long. Losses at the gene ends were 6 bases for V and 1 base for J; bases not matched to a gene: 14. Germline V lookup: CDR1 MRHNA, CDR2 SNTAGT. In DNA form, the CDR3 reads TGTGCCAGCAGCCCTCAACCGACAGGGACCCTTAACTATGGCTACACCTTC. Translated: CASSPQPTGTLNYGYTF.

The chain joins TRBV29-1 to TRBJ1-1; D is uncertain. CDR1 SQVTM and CDR2 ANQGSEA come from the germline V gene. This CDR3 region has 15 residues. Trimming cost V 4 bases and J 0 bases, with 15 bases left between them. In nucleotides, the CDR3 is TGCAGCGTTGCAGCGAGGTTATCTGTGAACACTGAAGCTTTCTTT. Protein: CSVAARLSVNTEAFF.

The V gene is TRBV6-5, the J gene TRBJ2-1; TRBD1 matches 7 bases. Per germline, CDR1 MNHEY and CDR2 SVGAGI. V lost 7 bases to trimming and J lost 10 bases; unmatched junction nucleotides: 4. The CDR3 contains 11 residues. Here the CDR3 DNA reads TGTGCCAGCACTCCGGACAGGGAGCAGTTCTTC. Its protein is CASTPDREQFF.

The chain couples TRBV28 to TRBJ1-5; D is perhaps TRBD1 (6 bases). With 4 bases removed from V and 2 bases from J, the gap between germline ends came to 12 bases. The germline V gene has CDR1 MDHEN and CDR2 SYDVKM. The CDR3 is 15 residues long. CDR3 sequence reads: CASSWGAQGNQPQHF. The DNA for the CDR3 is TGTGCCAGCAGTTGGGGGGCGCAGGGCAATCAGCCCCAGCATTTT.

This chain connects TRBV5-1 to TRBJ2-3, with a possible D match to TRBD2 (5 bases). The V gene's germline CDR1 is SGHRS and CDR2 YFSETQ. V lost 1 base and J 5 bases, leaving 17 bases between the germline ends. CDR3 length: 16 amino acids. Written as DNA, the CDR3 is TGCGCCAGCAGCTTGTCTTTGGCTATCGAGGGAGATACGCAGTATTTT. Residues: CASSLSLAIEGDTQYF.

In its sample, this clone was seen a few times. The chain uses TRBV7-9 and TRBJ2-1, with TRBD2 matching over 16 bases. Trimming at V came to 2 bases and at J to 7 bases, leaving 8 bases not matched to a gene. Germline lookup yields CDR1 SEHNR and CDR2 FQNEAQ (reference sequence). The CDR3 is 18 residues long. DNA of the CDR3: TGTGCCAGCAGCTTAAAGGGACTAGCGGGAGGGCCGTCAAATGAGCAGTTCTTC. Protein product: CASSLKGLAGGPSNEQFF.

J is TRBJ2-5 and V is TRBV6-2 or TRBV6-3; D is possibly TRBD2 (7 bases). Germline-derived CDR1 and CDR2 are MNHEY and SVGEGT. The V gene lost 2 bases and the J gene lost 4 bases, with 11 bases spanning the gap. The CDR3 length is 14 residues. The CDR3: CASSYGGARETQYF. CDR3 in DNA: TGTGCCAGCAGTTACGGGGGGGCACGAGAGACCCAGTACTTC.

This chain uses TRBV27 with TRBJ1-2; 8 bases map to TRBD1. Germline values: CDR1 MNHEY, CDR2 SMNVEV (reference sequence). The CDR3 runs to 14 residues. J was trimmed by 7 bases and V by 2 bases; bases with no gene match: 6. The CDR3 here is CASSLRRGLSGYTF. The DNA of the CDR3 is TGTGCCAGCAGTTTACGCAGGGGGCTTTCTGGCTACACCTTC.

The chain employs TRBV9 and TRBJ2-7; 15 bases align to TRBD2. Germline values: CDR1 SGDLS, CDR2 YYNGEE. The CDR3 loop spans 17 amino acids. The J segment lost 0 bases and the V segment lost 4 bases, leaving 5 bases of the junction unmatched. CDR3 sequence (DNA): TGTGCCAGCAGCTCGGGACTAGCGGGAGGTCCCTCCTACGAGCAGTACTTC. It translates to CASSSGLAGGPSYEQYF.

The CDR3 nucleotides are TGTGCCAGCACCAACAGGGGGGGAGGTTTGAACACTGAAGCTTTCTTT. It codes for CASTNRGGGLNTEAFF. The chain is built from TRBV2 and TRBJ1-1; TRBD1 agrees at 8 bases. The CDR3 is made up of 16 amino acids. V lost 7 bases to trimming and J lost 0 bases; unmatched junction nucleotides: 10. The germline CDR1 and CDR2 sequences are SNHLY and FYNNEI. The full variable domain, with the rest looked up from reference TRBV2 and TRBJ1-1, is EPEVTQTPSHQVTQMGQEVILRCVPISNHLYFYWYRQILGQKVEFLVSFYNNEISEKSEIFDDQFSVERPDGSNFTLKIRSTKLEDSAMYFCASTNRGGGLNTEAFFGQGTRLTVV.

J is TRBJ2-7 and V is TRBV5-1; 8 bases match TRBD1. Trimming took 3 bases from V and 3 from J; bases not matched to a gene: 5. Germline CDR1 SGHRS, CDR2 YFSETQ. The CDR3 length is 14 residues. The CDR3 sequence is CASSWGQADYEQYF. The CDR3 coding sequence is TGCGCCAGCAGCTGGGGACAGGCGGACTACGAGCAGTACTTC.

The chain joins TRBV7-9 to TRBJ1-5; D possibly corresponds to TRBD1 (5 bases). Deletions cut 1 base from V and 3 bases from J, with 10 bases between. This CDR3 is built from 15 residues. Germline loops: CDR1 SEHNR, CDR2 FQNEAQ (reference sequence). In DNA, the CDR3 is TGTGCCAGCAGCTTAGTTGGGGGAGACAATCAGCCCCAGCATTTT. As protein: CASSLVGGDNQPQHF. Complete variable domain (other parts from reference TRBV7-9 and TRBJ1-5): DTGVSQNPRHKITKRGQNVTFRCDPISEHNRLYWYRQTLGQGPEFLTYFQNEAQLEKSRLLSDRFSAERPKGSFSTLEIQRTEQGDSAMYLCASSLVGGDNQPQHFGDGTRLSIL.

CDR3 DNA sequence: TGTGCCAGCAGGAACGATGCAGCATCGAACACTGAAGCTTTCTTT. It yields the protein CASRNDAASNTEAFF. This chain links TRBV6-6 with TRBJ1-1; D is undetermined. V was trimmed by 6 bases and J by 1 base, leaving 15 bases between them. Germline V gene lookup returns CDR1 MNHNY and CDR2 SVGAGI (reference sequence). The CDR3 covers 15 residues.

The V gene is TRBV6-2 or TRBV6-3, the J gene TRBJ2-7, with TRBD1 matching over 11 bases. The germline V gene has CDR1 MNHEY and CDR2 SVGEGT. With 5 bases clipped from V and 6 bases from J, the junction kept 9 bases outside the gene matches. The CDR3 has 15 residues. In DNA, the CDR3 is TGTGCCAGCAGTGCTACCGGGACAGGGGGACTCGAGCAGTACTTC. It codes for CASSATGTGGLEQYF.

The V and J genes are TRBV2 and TRBJ1-6, with D maybe TRBD1 (6 bases). This CDR3 has 14 amino acids. Germline V CDR1 and CDR2: SNHLY, FYNNEI. V lost 6 bases and J 17 bases, leaving 23 bases between the germline ends. The CDR3 protein is CASRESLTGVAVHF. CDR3 nucleotides: TGTGCCAGCAGAGAGAGCCTGACAGGTGTTGCGGTCCACTTT.

In its sample, this clone was seen a few times. The V and J genes are TRBV19 and TRBJ2-1, with D perhaps matching TRBD2 (6 bases). V was clipped by 6 bases and J by 3 bases, with 9 bases between them. The length of the CDR3 is 13 residues. Germline V gene sequence: CDR1 LNHDA, CDR2 SQIVND (reference sequence). DNA of the CDR3: TGTGCCAGTAGAGGTAGCGGCTACAATGAGCAGTTCTTC. Translating gives CASRGSGYNEQFF.

V is TRBV9 and J is TRBJ1-2; no reliable D call. CDR3 length: 13 residues. Germline CDR1 SGDLS, CDR2 YYNGEE. V lost 2 bases to trimming and J lost 0 bases, with 5 bases between them. CDR3 residues: CASSVGTNYGYTF. CDR3 coding DNA: TGTGCCAGCAGCGTGGGGACTAACTATGGCTACACCTTC.